Listed below are T cell receptor beta chains from one sample, sequenced in a study of T-cell reconstitution after alpha-beta-depleted transplantation in children. TCRdb re-derived calls from the PCR reads in MiXCR, one entry per CDR3 protein. This table holds around 960,000 distinct CDR3 sequences, roughly 31% found once. This specimen was PBMCs, mostly from graft donor cells, taken 360 days after TCRalphabeta/CD19-depleted stem cell transplant. The receptors come from a boy in the first two years of life who had a stem cell transplant for SCID, so the T cells may come from the graft donor. Each CDR3 is given with its conserved first and last residue. Each record gives: J gene, V gene, clone size, D gene, CDR3 DNA, CDR3 protein. The D gene is left open where the match is weak. Size values are once, few and many counts, or a class for expanded clones, and some rows have none.

>TRBJ2-2|TRBV20-1|few|TRBD2
TGCAGTGCTAGATCCCCTAGCGGGGGCCCTAACACCGGGGAGCTGTTTTTT
CSARSPSGGPNTGELFF
>TRBJ2-2|TRBV5-6|-|-
TGTGCCAGCAGTCAAACCCCACCCTACACCGGGGAGCTGTTTTTT
CASSQTPPYTGELFF
>TRBJ1-1|TRBV13|few|TRBD1
TGTGCCAGCAGCCCATTAGAGGACAGGCCCCCGGCTGAAGCTTTCTTT
CASSPLEDRPPAEAFF
>TRBJ2-1|TRBV3-1|many|-
TGTGCCAGCAGCCAAGGTGAGCAGTTCTTC
CASSQGEQFF
>TRBJ2-1|TRBV4-1|many|-
TGCGCCAGCAGCCAAGTCACTTTTGGTTCTAATGAGCAGTTCTTC
CASSQVTFGSNEQFF
>TRBJ1-5|TRBV5-1|many|-
TGCGCCAGCAGCTTAGTCGGCGATCAGCCCCAGCATTTT
CASSLVGDQPQHF
>TRBJ1-4|TRBV18|-|TRBD1
TGTGCCAGCTCACAGGGACAGTCTAATGAAAAACTGTTTTTT
CASSQGQSNEKLFF
>TRBJ2-1|TRBV5-1|-|-
TGCGCCAGCAGCTCCGGGACGGGGAGCTCCTACAATGAGCAGTTCTTC
CASSSGTGSSYNEQFF
>TRBJ2-7|TRBV6-2/TRBV6-3|-|-
TGTGCCAGCAGTTACTCGGCAGGGGCTAGCTACGAGCAGTACTTC
CASSYSAGASYEQYF
>TRBJ2-6|TRBV9|few|-
TGTGCCAGCAGCGTAGAAGGCCCCTCTGGGGCCAACGTCCTGACTTTC
CASSVEGPSGANVLTF
>TRBJ2-7|TRBV4-1|-|TRBD1
TGCGCCAGCAGCCTACGGACAGGACAAACCTACGAGCAGTACTTC
CASSLRTGQTYEQYF
>TRBJ2-7|TRBV5-1|-|-
TGCGCCGATCCCCAAGCCCACTACGAGCAGTACTTC
CADPQAHYEQYF
>TRBJ1-5|TRBV7-2|-|-
TGTGCCAGCAGCTTACTTTCAGGGGGCAATCAGCCCCAGCATTTT
CASSLLSGGNQPQHF
>TRBJ2-7|TRBV6-5|-|-
TGTGCCAGCAGTTACCTCAAAACGCGGGAGCAGTACTTC
CASSYLKTREQYF
>TRBJ1-2|TRBV28|few|-
TGTGCCAGCAGTTTGTCTCTACGACAAAACTATGGCTACACCTTC
CASSLSLRQNYGYTF
>TRBJ2-1|TRBV12-3/TRBV12-4|-|TRBD2
TGTGCCAGCAGTCCCCGGGCGGGGGGCGGCAATGAGCAGTTCTTC
CASSPRAGGGNEQFF
>TRBJ2-3|TRBV5-1|-|TRBD2
TGCGCCAGCAGCTTGGTGGTGAGCGGGGGGGCCGATACGCAGTATTTT
CASSLVVSGGADTQYF
>TRBJ2-7|TRBV6-5|-|-
TGTGCCAGCAGTTACAGGGGACTTAAATACGAGCAGTACTTC
CASSYRGLKYEQYF
>TRBJ1-1|TRBV28|few|-
TGTGCCAGCAGCCCCCCGGGGCTTGAGGCGACTGAAGCTTTCTTT
CASSPPGLEATEAFF
>TRBJ2-4|TRBV12-3/TRBV12-4|-|TRBD1
TGTGCCAGCAGCCGGAGAAAGACAGGGATACTAGCCAAAAACATTCAGTACTTC
CASSRRKTGILAKNIQYF
>TRBJ2-1|TRBV2|-|TRBD2
TGTGCCAGCACCTACCAGCGGGGGGGTTACAATGAGCAGTTCTTC
CASTYQRGGYNEQFF
>TRBJ2-4|TRBV2|-|-
TGTGCCAGCAGCGGAGGGGGAACCAAAAACATTCAGTACTTC
CASSGGGTKNIQYF
>TRBJ2-5|TRBV12-3/TRBV12-4|-|TRBD1
TGTGCCAGCAGCACACAGGGGGCTGGGGAGACCCAGTACTTC
CASSTQGAGETQYF
>TRBJ2-5|TRBV20-1|-|-
TGCAGTGCTAGACGAAGGAGGGCCCCGGGAGAGACCCAGTACTTC
CSARRRRAPGETQYF
>TRBJ2-1|TRBV4-2|-|TRBD2
TGTGCCAGCAGCCATTCGCGCTCGGGACTATCCTCTTACAATGAGCAGTTCTTC
CASSHSRSGLSSYNEQFF
>TRBJ2-7|TRBV18|-|-
TGTGCCAGCTCACCATACCGGACCCCCTACGAGCAGTACTTC
CASSPYRTPYEQYF
>TRBJ2-7|TRBV5-1|-|TRBD1
TGCGCCAGCAGCCCGGGACAGGTCCCCCCCTACGAGCAGTACTTC
CASSPGQVPPYEQYF
>TRBJ1-1|TRBV5-1|-|-
TGCGCCAGCAGAGGGGTGGGTTTGAACACTGAAGCTTTCTTT
CASRGVGLNTEAFF
>TRBJ1-2|TRBV5-1|-|-
TGCGCCAGCGCCGGTCAGGGCTACTATGGCTACACCTTC
CASAGQGYYGYTF
>TRBJ2-3|TRBV5-1|-|TRBD2
TGCGCCAGCAGCTTGGGAGGGACTAGCGTCACAGATACGCAGTATTTT
CASSLGGTSVTDTQYF
>TRBJ2-7|TRBV4-2|-|-
TGTGCCAGCAGCCAAGTGAAAGACAGATCGCTCTACGAGCAGTACTTC
CASSQVKDRSLYEQYF
>TRBJ1-5|TRBV18|-|-
TGTGCCAGCTCAGAGCGCAATCAGCCCCAGCATTTT
CASSERNQPQHF
>TRBJ2-1|TRBV10-3|-|-
TGTGCCATCAGTGTGCGGGCGGAAACGGCTTCCTACAATGAGCAGTTCTTC
CAISVRAETASYNEQFF
>TRBJ2-1|TRBV7-3|-|TRBD1
TGTGCCAGCAGCTTTCCTCGGGACAGCAAGAGCTCCTACAATGAGCAGTTCTTC
CASSFPRDSKSSYNEQFF
>TRBJ2-4|TRBV4-1|-|-
TGCGCCAGCAGCCAGGACAACCGGGCCATTCCCAAAAACATTCAGTACTTC
CASSQDNRAIPKNIQYF
>TRBJ1-6|TRBV14|-|-
TGTGCCAGCAGCCACCGCAGGTCGGGGCATTCACCCCTCCACTTT
CASSHRRSGHSPLHF
>TRBJ2-5|TRBV3-1|-|-
TGTGCCAGCAGCCAAGAAGAGGGGCGGCTAGTTGACGGAGAGACCCAGTACTTC
CASSQEEGRLVDGETQYF
>TRBJ1-3|TRBV20-1|few|TRBD1
TGCAGTGCTAGCAGGGGGTTCTCTGGAAACACCATATATTTT
CSASRGFSGNTIYF
>TRBJ2-2|TRBV19|-|-
TGTGCCAGTAGTCAAACATGGGGATACCGGTACACCGGGGAGCTGTTTTTT
CASSQTWGYRYTGELFF
>TRBJ2-7|TRBV4-1|few|-
TGCGCCAGCAGCCAGAAGCAGGCGAACTACGAGCAGTACTTC
CASSQKQANYEQYF
>TRBJ1-5|TRBV12-3/TRBV12-4|-|-
TGTGCCAGCAGTTTATCTTCGGGACATCAGCCCCAGCATTTT
CASSLSSGHQPQHF
>TRBJ2-3|TRBV3-1|few|-
TGTGCCAGCAGCCAACCGGGTCCAAAAACAGATACGCAGTATTTT
CASSQPGPKTDTQYF
>TRBJ2-1|TRBV30|few|-
TGTGCCTGGAGAGGTACTCCTAATGAGCAGTTCTTC
CAWRGTPNEQFF
>TRBJ2-7|TRBV12-3/TRBV12-4|-|-
TGTGCCAGCAGTTTTCTTCTGTTGGGCTACGAGCAGTACTTC
CASSFLLLGYEQYF
>TRBJ1-3|TRBV7-9|-|-
TGTGCCAGCAGCTTACCCGGGACTGGTGGAAACACCATATATTTT
CASSLPGTGGNTIYF
>TRBJ2-2|TRBV3-1|-|-
TGTGCCAGCAGCCAAGATTTTAGCGTCACCGGGGAGCTGTTTTTT
CASSQDFSVTGELFF
>TRBJ2-7|TRBV30|few|-
TGTGCCTGGAGAGGACAATCCTACGAGCAGTACTTC
CAWRGQSYEQYF
>TRBJ2-7|TRBV4-2|many|-
TGCGCCAGCAGCCAAGGAGCGAGCTACGAGCAGTACTTC
CASSQGASYEQYF
>TRBJ2-7|TRBV7-6|-|TRBD2
TGTGCCAGCAGCCGAGGTGTGATAGCGGGGGGGACCTACGAGCAGTACTTC
CASSRGVIAGGTYEQYF
>TRBJ2-1|TRBV3-1|-|-
TGTGCCAGCAGACCGGGACCTTTTTACAATGAGCAGTTCTTC
CASRPGPFYNEQFF
>TRBJ1-2|TRBV3-1|-|-
TGTGCCAGCAGCCAAGACCGGATCGGGGGTAGGAACTATGGCTACACCTTC
CASSQDRIGGRNYGYTF
>TRBJ2-5|TRBV20-1|few|TRBD2
TGCAGTGCTATCCCACCGGCTAGCGGGGGCCACTTGTGGACCCAGTACTTC
CSAIPPASGGHLWTQYF
>TRBJ2-7|TRBV20-1|few|TRBD2
TGCAGTGCTAGAGATCCCCAGGGAGGGGCATACGAGCAGTACTTC
CSARDPQGGAYEQYF
>TRBJ2-2|TRBV9|-|TRBD1
TGTGCCAGCAGCGCGGGACAGGGGTTGAACACCGGGGAGCTGTTTTTT
CASSAGQGLNTGELFF
>TRBJ1-1|TRBV12-3/TRBV12-4|many|-
TGTGCCAGCAGGCCCCCAGGGAAGAGGGGCCCCGACTCTGAAGCTTTCTTT
CASRPPGKRGPDSEAFF
>TRBJ1-5|TRBV6-5|once|TRBD1
TGTGCCAGCAGTTACGAAGGGGGCCCTAGTCAGCCCCAGCATTTT
CASSYEGGPSQPQHF
>TRBJ2-7|TRBV7-8|-|-
TGTGCCAGCAGCTCTAGTCGAGGCCCGACCTACGAGCAGTACTTC
CASSSSRGPTYEQYF